A single sample is the source of the 27 T cell receptor beta chains below, sequenced in a study of cytomegalovirus exposure and HLA in healthy donors. The PCR was carried out with 60 Vbeta primers and 13 Jbeta primers. Using immunoSEQ multiplex PCR, the repertoire was profiled, and TCRdb retains in-frame clones only, with some absent. The sample includes about 140,000 clones, about 66% of them seen just once. Material for sequencing was PBMCs. These receptors all come from a human donor in good health.

This chain connects TRBV11-2 to TRBJ2-7; D is perhaps TRBD2 (7 bases). This CDR3 contains 18 residues. V lost 3 bases to trimming and J lost 0 bases, with 21 bases between them. Per germline, CDR1 SGHAT and CDR2 FQNNGV. The CDR3 DNA sequence: TGTGCCAGCAGCTTGAGGGGGGGCGGGGTTAGCGGCTCCTACGAGCAGTACTTC. Amino acids: CASSLRGGGVSGSYEQYF.

This clone showed up just a few times. CDR3 sequence: CASSLRRGNQETQYF. CDR3 sequence (DNA): TGTGCCAGCAGCTTACGCAGGGGAAACCAAGAGACCCAGTACTTC. The chain carries TRBV7-3 and TRBJ2-5, with D possibly TRBD1 on 6 matching bases. The CDR3 contains 15 residues. Germline V gene sequence: CDR1 SGHTA, CDR2 FQGTGA. Between the trimmed V and J ends, which lost 2 bases and 0 bases, there was a span of 10 bases.

The chain recombines TRBV6-5 with TRBJ2-7, with D maybe TRBD1 (5 bases). CDR3 length: 12 residues. Germline CDR1 and CDR2: MNHEY and SVGAGI. Trimming removed 6 bases at V and 4 bases at J, with 10 bases between. CDR3 protein: CASSSRTYEQYF. As DNA, the CDR3 is TGTGCCAGCAGCTCCCGGACATACGAGCAGTACTTC.

This chain joins TRBV5-4 and TRBJ2-3; 7 bases align to TRBD2. V dropped 6 bases and J dropped 0; count of bases not matched to a gene: 10. The CDR3 loop spans 16 amino acids. Per the germline V gene, CDR1 is SGHNT and CDR2 is YYREEE (reference sequence). For the CDR3, the DNA is TGTGCCAGCAACCCAGGAAGCGGGACTAGCACAGATACGCAGTATTTT. Its protein product is CASNPGSGTSTDTQYF.

This clone was observed a few times. The chain couples TRBV6-5 to TRBJ1-2; TRBD1 is a possible D gene (5 bases). CDR3 length equals 15 residues. V dropped 5 bases and J dropped 3 bases, with 16 bases sitting between them. Germline V gene data show CDR1 as MNHEY and CDR2 as SVGAGI. CDR3 protein: CASSPRGVGDYGYTF. The CDR3 DNA reads as TGTGCCAGCAGTCCACGGGGGGTAGGAGACTATGGCTACACCTTC.

This clone has more than one count but fewer than ten. This sequence joins TRBV9 and TRBJ1-2; 7 positions agree with TRBD1. Germline V gene lookup returns CDR1 SGDLS and CDR2 YYNGEE. The CDR3 runs 16 residues. Trimming took 3 bases from V and 3 from J; bases not matched to a gene: 11. The CDR3 region has the DNA TGTGCCAGCAGCGCACCTTTAACAGGGGACGACTATGGCTACACCTTC. Encoded protein: CASSAPLTGDDYGYTF.

This chain links TRBV27 with TRBJ1-2; D is unresolved. The CDR3 is made up of 15 amino acids. V lost 6 bases and J 5 bases, leaving 19 bases between the germline ends. Germline CDR1 reads MNHEY; CDR2 reads SMNVEV (reference sequence). CDR3 nucleotide sequence: TGTGCCAGCAGCCGAGCCCCCCACCAGGCGTATGGCTACACCTTC. Its translation: CASSRAPHQAYGYTF.

This rearrangement joins TRBV28 to TRBJ2-7, with 8 bases fitting TRBD2. This CDR3 is built from 14 residues. CDR1 is MDHEN, CDR2 SYDVKM, per germline. V was pared by 1 base and J by 3 bases, with 2 bases of the junction left unmatched. The CDR3 DNA reads TGTGCCAGCAGTTTATCCAGCGGGAGCTACGAGCAGTACTTC. Translation gives CASSLSSGSYEQYF.

This rearrangement joins TRBV27 to TRBJ1-6; 7 bases map to TRBD1. Trimming removed 5 bases from V and 4 bases from J; junction bases left unmatched: 2. This CDR3 has 14 amino acids. The germline CDR1 and CDR2 sequences are MNHEY and SMNVEV (reference sequence). This CDR3 is CASSVQGYNSPLHF. The DNA for the CDR3 is TGTGCCAGCAGTGTACAGGGGTATAATTCACCCCTCCACTTT.

J is TRBJ2-7 and V is TRBV29-1; 7 positions match TRBD1. Germline lookup yields CDR1 SQVTM and CDR2 ANQGSEA. The CDR3 covers 13 residues. V gave up 2 bases and J gave up 1 base; unmatched junction bases: 2. The CDR3 nucleotides read TGCAGCGTTGAAAAGGGACAGTCCTACGAGCAGTACTTC. It translates to CSVEKGQSYEQYF.

This clone was counted a single time. V and J are TRBV27 and TRBJ2-7; 9 nucleotides match TRBD1. The CDR3 is 15 residues long. The V gene's germline CDR1 is MNHEY and CDR2 SMNVEV (reference sequence). Germline trimming cut 6 bases from V and 3 bases from J; bases unmatched to any gene: 9. The CDR3 nucleotides read TGTGCCAGCAGCCTCTCCGGGACAGGGAACTACGAGCAGTACTTC. This sequence encodes CASSLSGTGNYEQYF.

In nucleotides, the CDR3 is TGTGCCAGCAGCAGGACAGGGACGTCGATAGAGACCCAGTACTTC. Translating gives CASSRTGTSIETQYF. The chain joins TRBV11-2 to TRBJ2-5; 8 bases are a match to TRBD1. Unmatched junction bases numbered 9, after V lost 5 bases and J lost 4 bases. Germline values: CDR1 SGHAT, CDR2 FQNNGV. This CDR3 region has 15 residues.

CDR3 nucleotides: TGTGCCAGCAGTTTATCGACAGCGGGAGGGGCATCCTACGAGCAGTACTTC. It specifies CASSLSTAGGASYEQYF. The chain has TRBV27 and TRBJ2-7; 10 bases align to TRBD2. This CDR3 has 17 residues. The germline V gene has CDR1 MNHEY and CDR2 SMNVEV (reference sequence). V lost 0 bases to trimming and J lost 1 base; unmatched junction nucleotides: 6.

The rearrangement joins TRBV5-1 to TRBJ2-7, with D maybe TRBD1 (5 bases). The germline V gene has CDR1 SGHRS and CDR2 YFSETQ. V was trimmed by 1 base and J by 3 bases, leaving 8 bases between them. The CDR3 has 13 amino acids. This CDR3 is CASSLSGNYEQYF. CDR3 sequence (DNA): TGCGCCAGCAGCTTGTCAGGGAACTACGAGCAGTACTTC.

This chain joins TRBV7-2 and TRBJ2-3, with TRBD2 as a possible D gene (6 bases). Trimming removed 5 bases from V and 9 bases from J, with 9 bases in between. Germline loops: CDR1 SGHTA, CDR2 FQGNSA. The length of the CDR3 is 11 residues. CDR3 residues: CASSPDYTQYF. Written as DNA, the CDR3 is TGTGCCAGCAGCCCGGACTACACGCAGTATTTT.

This clone was detected only once. This chain uses TRBV11-3 with TRBJ1-5, with D perhaps TRBD1 (6 bases). This CDR3 spans 14 amino acids. CDR1 and CDR2 (germline): SGHNT, YENEEA. CDR3 sequence reads: CARPEGVKDQPQHF. CDR3 in DNA: TGTGCGAGGCCCGAGGGGGTAAAGGATCAGCCCCAGCATTTT.

This chain links TRBV21-1 with TRBJ2-7; the DNA was not compared with TRBD1, the D call given in the table. TRBV21-1 is flagged as a pseudogene. The CDR3 covers 15 residues. The CDR3 here is CASSSGTGASYEQYF. CDR3 sequence (DNA): TGTGCCAGCAGCTCCGGGACAGGAGCTTCCTACGAGCAGTACTTC.

This chain uses TRBV19 with TRBJ2-7; weak D call: TRBD2 (5 bases). V shed 0 bases and J shed 7 bases, with 19 bases lying between them. The CDR3 loop spans 16 amino acids. Germline CDR1 reads LNHDA; CDR2 reads SQIVND (reference sequence). CDR3 sequence reads: CASSIDSGTLTGEQYF. The CDR3 DNA follows: TGTGCCAGTAGTATAGATTCGGGTACCCTTACGGGAGAGCAGTACTTC.

The V and J genes are TRBV27 and TRBJ2-4, with D hard to call. The V end lost 2 bases, the J end lost 1 base, and 9 bases lay between the germline ends. Germline CDR1 MNHEY, CDR2 SMNVEV (reference sequence). CDR3 size: 15 residues. CDR3 protein: CASSLRLSAKNIQYF. Here the CDR3 DNA reads TGTGCCAGCAGTTTACGTCTTTCGGCCAAAAACATTCAGTACTTC.

This clone was found a few times. The V gene is TRBV27, the J gene TRBJ2-5; 8 bases are shared with TRBD2. Germline V gene lookup returns CDR1 MNHEY and CDR2 SMNVEV (reference sequence). This CDR3 has 16 residues. V was pared by 5 bases and J by 3 bases, with 11 bases of the junction left unmatched. CDR3 region: CASSIPGVAGKETQYF. The DNA of the CDR3 is TGTGCCAGCAGTATCCCCGGGGTAGCGGGAAAAGAGACCCAGTACTTC.

The chain combines TRBV5-4 with TRBJ2-5, with D possibly TRBD1 on 6 matching bases. V lost 4 bases and J 2 bases, leaving 12 bases between the germline ends. This CDR3 spans 14 amino acids. Germline CDR1 SGHNT, CDR2 YYREEE (reference sequence). The CDR3 DNA sequence: TGTGCCAGCAGCCACCCCGACAGGCAAGAGACCCAGTACTTC. Its protein is CASSHPDRQETQYF.

This clone has a handful of counts. The chain employs TRBV29-1 and TRBJ2-5, with 14 bases fitting TRBD2. J was trimmed by 4 bases and V by 6 bases; bases with no gene match: 4. This CDR3 is built from 14 residues. Germline loops: CDR1 SQVTM, CDR2 ANQGSEA. CDR3 coding DNA: TGCAGCGTCGCGGGACTAGCGGGAGTAGAGACCCAGTACTTC. Amino acid sequence: CSVAGLAGVETQYF.

This chain joins TRBV11-2 and TRBJ1-3; no reliable D call. Trimming left V 3 bases short and J 8 bases short, with 14 bases between. Germline CDR1 SGHAT, CDR2 FQNNGV. CDR3 length equals 14 residues. CDR3 sequence: CASSFTPLGDTIYF. CDR3 bases: TGTGCCAGCAGCTTTACCCCGCTCGGTGACACCATATATTTT.

J is TRBJ2-5 and V is TRBV6-6; 9 nucleotides align to TRBD1. The trim removed 6 bases at V and 5 bases at J, leaving 10 bases unmatched. Germline V gene sequence: CDR1 MNHNY, CDR2 SVGAGI (reference sequence). CDR3 size: 15 residues. The CDR3 loop is CASRPWTGAGETQYF. The CDR3 DNA follows: TGTGCCAGCAGACCGTGGACAGGGGCGGGGGAGACCCAGTACTTC.

This chain uses TRBV19 with TRBJ2-5, with 15 bases matching TRBD2. J was trimmed by 4 bases and V by 1 base; bases with no gene match: 4. The germline CDR1 and CDR2 sequences are LNHDA and SQIVND (reference sequence). The CDR3 is 17 residues long. This CDR3 reads CASSIVRGLAGGETQYF. The CDR3 nucleotides are TGTGCCAGTAGTATAGTCCGGGGACTAGCGGGAGGAGAGACCCAGTACTTC.

This sequence joins TRBV28 and TRBJ2-7; 12 bases match TRBD2. The germline V gene has CDR1 MDHEN and CDR2 SYDVKM. J gave up 6 bases and V 5 bases, and 14 bases lay outside the gene matches. The CDR3 covers 17 residues. CDR3 loop: CASSRPRLAGESSEQYF. In nucleotides, the CDR3 is TGTGCCAGCAGTCGGCCAAGACTAGCGGGAGAATCTTCCGAGCAGTACTTC.

As to this clone: The same CDR3 also results from other DNA sequences found in this sample. The V and J genes are TRBV18 and TRBJ2-2; possibly TRBD2 for D (6 bases). Germline values: CDR1 KGHSH, CDR2 LQKENI. The CDR3 loop spans 15 amino acids. Trimming took off 2 bases at V and 0 bases at J, with 7 bases between the two ends. The CDR3 is CASSPAGPNTGELFF. Here the CDR3 DNA reads TGTGCCAGCTCACCAGCGGGGCCGAACACCGGGGAGCTGTTTTTT.